The sequence of this T cell receptor beta chain was determined in a study of blood T cell repertoires in COVID-19. About the study: The origin of the acute and convalescent COVID-19 samples was the United States, Italy and Spain. Nucleic acid was either cDNA or gDNA, and it came from T cells, B-cell-depleted T cells, or PBMCs.

Repertoires were generated with immunoSEQ multiplex PCR, while TCRdb's copy carries only in-frame clones and drops some. The sample has about 100,000 clones; 85% are singletons. Germline CDR1 SGDLS, CDR2 YYNGEE. This CDR3 has 14 amino acids. J was trimmed by 4 bases and V by 1 base; bases with no gene match: 4. The clonotype comes from a human donor in a cohort sampled during active COVID-19. Source material: peripheral blood. The chain links TRBV9 to TRBJ1-2, with 7 nucleotides matching TRBD1. CDR3 amino acids: CASSVYTGAYGYTF. DNA for the CDR3: TGTGCCAGCAGCGTATACACAGGGGCCTATGGCTACACCTTC.